This T cell receptor (beta chain) stems from a study of radiation and T cells in renal cell carcinoma. This clone was observed a few times. Sequencing used immunoSEQ multiplex PCR; TCRdb keeps in-frame clones, though not all of them. Among under 30,000 clones listed, around half were seen once. Trimming took 2 bases from V and 5 from J, leaving 8 bases between them. The CDR3 loop spans 14 amino acids. Germline V gives CDR1 SGDLS, CDR2 YYNGEE. The treatment here: treatment-naive control, cytoreductive nephrectomy. The TCR originated in a human donor with renal cell carcinoma. Sequencing was performed on tumor tissue, taken from a patient whose treatment was nephrectomy without radiotherapy. V gene TRBV9 combines with J gene TRBJ1-6; no clear D gene. The DNA of the CDR3 is TGTGCCAGCAGCGTTGGATCTAATAATTCACCCCTCCACTTT. Its translation is CASSVGSNNSPLHF.